The 26 T cell receptor beta chains reported below all come from one sample, sequenced in a study of identical twins. TCRdb reprocessed the 5' RACE reads via MiXCR and lists one record per CDR3 protein. The table records 650,000 to 800,000 distinct CDR3 sequences, roughly 8% of them present only once. In addition, the sample was reused for a study of yellow fever vaccine responses in identical twins.

The material sequenced was PBMCs. These receptors were obtained from a woman aged 18-29 years in good health.

J is TRBJ2-5 and V is TRBV24-1; 11 nucleotides match TRBD2. V dropped 6 bases and J dropped 7; count of bases not matched to a gene: 9. The germline gives CDR1 KGHDR, CDR2 SFDVKD. The CDR3 totals 15 residues. This CDR3 is CATSPASGGLRTQYF. The CDR3 DNA sequence: TGTGCCACCAGTCCAGCTAGCGGGGGGCTGAGGACCCAGTACTTC.

V gene TRBV4-3 combines with J gene TRBJ2-7; a weak D match, TRBD2 (6 bases). The CDR3 is made up of 16 amino acids. The V gene lost 0 bases and the J gene lost 5 bases, with 17 bases spanning the gap. From germline, CDR1 is LGHNA and CDR2 YSLEER. Written as DNA, the CDR3 is TGCGCCAGCAGCCAAGAGAGAGAGGGAGGAATCAACGAGCAGTACTTC. Translated: CASSQEREGGINEQYF.

This clonotype showed up many times. V gene TRBV5-1 combines with J gene TRBJ1-1; D uncertain. This CDR3 contains 15 residues. Trimming stripped 0 bases from V and 0 bases from J, with 9 bases between. Germline loops: CDR1 SGHRS, CDR2 YFSETQ. Written as DNA, the CDR3 is TGCGCCAGCAGCTTGGCTCAGTACATGAACACTGAAGCTTTCTTT. Its translation is CASSLAQYMNTEAFF.

The genes are TRBV5-5 and TRBJ2-7, with 8 bases aligning to TRBD1. The CDR3 totals 16 residues. Germline V gene data show CDR1 as SGHKS and CDR2 as YYEKEE (reference sequence). V lost 2 bases, J lost 0 bases, and 7 bases stayed unmatched. The CDR3 nucleotides are TGTGCCAGCAGCTTTGGACAGGGCCAAGCCTCCTACGAGCAGTACTTC. This encodes CASSFGQGQASYEQYF.

The chain is built from TRBV20-1 and TRBJ2-3; the match to TRBD2 covers 8 bases. This CDR3 region has 12 residues. Germline CDR1 reads DFQATT; CDR2 reads SNEGSKA (reference sequence). The trim removed 3 bases at V and 7 bases at J, leaving 3 bases unmatched. CDR3 loop: CSASGGAHTQYF. The CDR3 DNA sequence: TGCAGTGCTAGCGGGGGGGCCCATACGCAGTATTTT.

This clonotype was counted at least ten times. This rearrangement joins TRBV7-9 to TRBJ2-2, with D possibly matching TRBD1 (5 bases). Trimming took off 2 bases at V and 4 bases at J, with 8 bases between the two ends. This CDR3 has 14 amino acids. Germline V gives CDR1 SEHNR, CDR2 FQNEAQ (reference sequence). For the CDR3, the DNA is TGTGCCAGCAGCTTACAGGGTACCACCGGGGAGCTGTTTTTT. Translation gives CASSLQGTTGELFF.

The chain uses TRBV3-1 and TRBJ2-7; D gene ambiguous. The CDR3 totals 15 residues. Germline V CDR1 and CDR2: LGHDT, YNNKEL (reference sequence). The germline V and J ends were trimmed by 2 bases and 1 base, with 12 bases remaining between them. The CDR3 sequence: CASSQLLTASYEQYF. The CDR3 nucleotides are TGTGCCAGCAGCCAACTTCTCACAGCTTCCTACGAGCAGTACTTC.

This clonotype was recorded many times. The chain employs TRBV28 and TRBJ2-7; no firm D call. The CDR3 is 10 residues long. The germline V and J ends were trimmed by 8 bases and 3 bases, with 5 bases remaining between them. CDR1 is MDHEN, CDR2 SYDVKM, per germline. CDR3 protein: CASGLYEQYF. CDR3 bases: TGTGCCAGCGGGCTCTACGAGCAGTACTTC.

The rearrangement links TRBV29-1 to TRBJ2-5; weak D call: TRBD2 (5 bases). V lost 6 bases and J lost 2, with 10 bases in between. The CDR3 has 12 amino acids. Looked up from germline, CDR1 is SQVTM and CDR2 is ANQGSEA. The CDR3 spells CSVRVRQETQYF. In DNA, the CDR3 is TGCAGCGTGCGGGTCAGGCAAGAGACCCAGTACTTC.

The CDR3 DNA reads as TGTGCCACCCGGGAGACGGGATATGAGACCCAGTACTTC. It specifies CATRETGYETQYF. The genes are TRBV15 and TRBJ2-5, with a possible D match to TRBD2 (6 bases). The CDR3 totals 13 residues. V dropped 8 bases and J dropped 5 bases, with 15 bases sitting between them. CDR1 and CDR2 from the germline V gene are LNHNV and YYDKDF (reference sequence).

This clonotype came up a few times. The gene calls are TRBV10-2 and TRBJ2-2, with TRBD1 matching 9 bases. CDR3 length: 15 amino acids. V trimming: 3 bases; J trimming: 6 bases; junction bases outside the gene matches: 5. CDR1 and CDR2 from the germline V gene are WSHSY and SAAADI. CDR3 sequence reads: CASSDQRQGAGELFF. The CDR3 nucleotides read TGCGCCAGCAGTGATCAAAGACAGGGGGCCGGGGAGCTGTTTTTT.

This rearrangement joins TRBV28 to TRBJ2-4; no reliable D call. Germline CDR1 is MDHEN and CDR2 is SYDVKM. V lost 4 bases and J 3 bases, leaving 13 bases between the germline ends. The CDR3 consists of 15 residues. In DNA form, the CDR3 reads TGTGCCAGCAGTTCCCCCGCGGCGGTCAAAAACATTCAGTACTTC. As protein: CASSSPAAVKNIQYF.

V gene TRBV29-1 combines with J gene TRBJ1-4; no clear D. The CDR3 runs to 15 residues. Germline lookup yields CDR1 SQVTM and CDR2 ANQGSEA. Deletions cut 3 bases from V and 10 bases from J, with 21 bases between. The CDR3 here is CSVETGHGKAGKLFF. The CDR3 DNA sequence: TGCAGCGTTGAGACGGGTCACGGAAAGGCAGGAAAACTGTTTTTT.

Only a few counts were recorded for this clonotype. The chain combines TRBV6-1 with TRBJ1-5; unclear D gene. The CDR3 has 11 amino acids. The V gene's germline CDR1 is MNHNS and CDR2 SASEGT. With 3 bases removed from V and 6 bases from J, the gap between germline ends came to 3 bases. The CDR3 region is CASSDVQPQHF. The CDR3, as DNA: TGTGCCAGCAGTGACGTTCAGCCCCAGCATTTT.

This clonotype was seen many times. V and J are TRBV4-2 and TRBJ1-6, with D unclear. Germline V gene data show CDR1 as LGHNA and CDR2 as YNFKEQ. The ends were cut back, 3 bases at V and 4 bases at J, with 4 bases in the middle. The CDR3 has 13 residues. The CDR3 region has the DNA TGTGCCAGCAGCCAGGGTTATAATTCACCCCTCCACTTT. This encodes CASSQGYNSPLHF.

In its sample, this clonotype was seen a few times. This sequence joins TRBV27 and TRBJ1-1, with D tentatively TRBD1 (6 bases). Between the trimmed V and J ends, which lost 3 bases and 7 bases, there was a span of 12 bases. The germline gives CDR1 MNHEY, CDR2 SMNVEV (reference sequence). This CDR3 comprises 13 residues. CDR3 protein: CASSLIQGLEAFF. CDR3 nucleotide sequence: TGTGCCAGCAGTTTGATACAGGGTCTTGAAGCTTTCTTT.

This clonotype was counted a few times. The rearrangement uses TRBV6-1 and TRBJ2-7; D is undetermined. The V gene's germline CDR1 is MNHNS and CDR2 SASEGT. The CDR3 runs 14 residues. V gave up 5 bases and J gave up 0 bases, with 11 bases separating them. The CDR3, as DNA: TGTGCCAGCAGTCCCGTCGTATTCTCCTACGAGCAGTACTTC. Protein product: CASSPVVFSYEQYF.

This chain connects TRBV9 to TRBJ2-2, with a tentative D call TRBD2 (7 bases). This CDR3 has 15 residues. In germline, CDR1 is SGDLS, CDR2 YYNGEE. Trimming shortened V by 2 bases and J by 4 bases, and 12 bases separated the two germline ends. CDR3: CASSVGGGGTGELFF. The CDR3 region has the DNA TGTGCCAGCAGCGTGGGGGGCGGGGGCACCGGGGAGCTGTTTTTT.

This clonotype was detected many times. V gene TRBV12-3 or TRBV12-4 combines with J gene TRBJ2-3; D not certain. The CDR3 runs 14 residues. Between the trimmed V and J ends, which lost 3 bases and 0 bases, there was a span of 7 bases. CDR3 nucleotide sequence: TGTGCCAGCAGTTTCTCCCGAAGCACAGATACGCAGTATTTT. Translation: CASSFSRSTDTQYF.

This clonotype occurred a few times. V is TRBV5-1 and J is TRBJ2-1; D could derive from TRBD1 or TRBD2 (5 bases each). The CDR3 totals 15 residues. V lost 4 bases and J lost 4, with 15 bases in between. CDR1 SGHRS and CDR2 YFSETQ come from the germline V gene. The DNA for the CDR3 is TGCGCCAGCAGCCCCGAACGGGGCGGATACAATGAGCAGTTCTTC. Translated, it gives CASSPERGGYNEQFF.

This clonotype came up a few times. The chain couples TRBV15 to TRBJ1-5; a possible D gene is TRBD1 (5 bases). Germline V gene data show CDR1 as LNHNV and CDR2 as YYDKDF (reference sequence). There are 16 residues in the CDR3. Trimming took off 4 bases at V and 5 bases at J, with 18 bases between the two ends. In DNA form, the CDR3 reads TGTGCCACCAGCAAAGGGGTCGAGGTCGGAGATCAGCCCCAGCATTTT. This sequence encodes CATSKGVEVGDQPQHF.

This clonotype was counted a few times. The V and J genes are TRBV5-1 and TRBJ2-2, with 10 positions matching TRBD2. This CDR3 is 16 amino acids long. J gave up 6 bases and V 4 bases, and 9 bases lay outside the gene matches. The germline CDR1 and CDR2 sequences are SGHRS and YFSETQ. The CDR3: CASSRRASGGPGELFF. The CDR3 region has the DNA TGCGCCAGCAGCCGGAGGGCTAGCGGGGGTCCCGGGGAGCTGTTTTTT.

The chain is built from TRBV30 and TRBJ2-7; no clear D. Germline V gene sequence: CDR1 GTSNPN, CDR2 SVGIG (reference sequence). The CDR3 contains 14 residues. Trimming removed 2 bases at V and 0 bases at J, with 11 bases between. The CDR3 coding sequence is TGTGCCTGGAGTAGCAGACACCTCTCCTACGAGCAGTACTTC. Amino acid sequence: CAWSSRHLSYEQYF.

The V gene is TRBV20-1, the J gene TRBJ2-3; the D call may be TRBD1 or TRBD2 (5 bases each). This CDR3 has 13 amino acids. The ends were cut back, 4 bases at V and 1 base at J, with 9 bases in the middle. CDR1 is DFQATT and CDR2 is SNEGSKA in the germline V gene (reference sequence). CDR3 protein: CSAKGDRTDTQYF. The DNA for the CDR3 is TGCAGTGCTAAAGGGGACCGCACAGATACGCAGTATTTT.

This clonotype was observed many times. The rearrangement links TRBV4-1 to TRBJ2-1; a possible D gene is TRBD2 (5 bases). The CDR3 has 16 amino acids. Trimming left V 4 bases short and J 2 bases short, with 15 bases between. Germline values: CDR1 MGHRA, CDR2 YSYEKL. The CDR3 sequence is CASSPGRARTYNEQFF. In DNA, the CDR3 is TGCGCCAGCAGCCCCGGGCGGGCGAGGACCTACAATGAGCAGTTCTTC.

This clonotype was counted many times. This sequence joins TRBV6-2 or TRBV6-3 and TRBJ2-3; D is uncertain. V was cut by 4 bases and J by 6 bases, with 8 bases left in between. This CDR3 is 12 amino acids long. Germline V CDR1 and CDR2: MNHEY, SVGEGT. The CDR3 loop reads CASSSRVDTQYF. CDR3 nucleotides: TGTGCCAGCAGTTCGAGAGTTGATACGCAGTATTTT.